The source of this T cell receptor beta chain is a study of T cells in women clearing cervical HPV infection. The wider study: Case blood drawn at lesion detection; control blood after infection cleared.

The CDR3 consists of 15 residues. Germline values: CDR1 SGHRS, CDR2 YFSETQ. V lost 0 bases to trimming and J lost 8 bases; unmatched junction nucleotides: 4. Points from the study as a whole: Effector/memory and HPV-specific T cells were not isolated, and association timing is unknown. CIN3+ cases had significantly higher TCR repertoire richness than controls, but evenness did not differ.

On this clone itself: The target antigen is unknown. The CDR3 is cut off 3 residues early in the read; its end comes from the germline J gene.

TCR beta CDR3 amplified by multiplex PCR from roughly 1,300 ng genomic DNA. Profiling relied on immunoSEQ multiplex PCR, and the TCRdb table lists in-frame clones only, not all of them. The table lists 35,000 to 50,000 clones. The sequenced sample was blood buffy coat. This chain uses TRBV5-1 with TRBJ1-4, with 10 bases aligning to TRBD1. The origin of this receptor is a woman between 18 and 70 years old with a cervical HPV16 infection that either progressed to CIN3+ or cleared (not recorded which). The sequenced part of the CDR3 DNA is TGCGCCAGCAGCTTGGCGGGACAGGGGCAGGAAAAA. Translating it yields CASSLAGQGQEK. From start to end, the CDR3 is CASSLAGQGQEKLFF.